The sequence of this T cell receptor (beta chain) was determined in a study of CD8+CD57+ T cells in acquired aplastic anemia. About the research overall: Yields of DNA that came from sorted CD4+ and CD8+ cells averaged roughly 3.2 ug. Reads per healthy sample averaged about 10 million (CD4+) and under 12 million (CD8+). The study's findings and limits: Patients were compared with controls for CD8+ Simpson's diversity, and no significant difference emerged. Patients and controls shared twenty-nine CD8+ CDR3 sequences.

Germline V gene lookup returns CDR1 LNHNV and CDR2 YYDKDF (reference sequence). The CDR3 is made up of 15 amino acids. V dropped 0 bases and J dropped 7 bases, with 12 bases sitting between them. Genomic DNA was employed as the template in profiling TCR beta VDJ and CDR3. In TCRdb, the reads were re-called with MiXCR into one record per CDR3 protein. The sample shows fewer than 250,000 distinct CDR3 sequences, approximately 49% of them seen only once. This clonotype was seen a single time. Antigen unknown. Specimen: sorted CD4+, CD8+, or CD8+CD57+ T cells (not recorded which) from PBMCs. The gene calls are TRBV15 and TRBJ1-4; tentative D call: TRBD1 (6 bases). The sequence was obtained from a human donor in good health, serving as a control. The CDR3 region is CATSRDRGGLEKLFF. CDR3 nucleotide sequence: TGTGCCACCAGCAGAGATCGGGGGGGGCTTGAAAAACTGTTTTTT.